Here is one T cell receptor beta chain with its context. Its antigen is unknown. The sample originates from a study of shared clonotypes between healthy human individuals. Whole-study findings and limits: A generally larger estimated richness was seen in naive subsets than in memory subsets. Non-shared clonotypes showed lower generation probabilities than clonotypes common to all four donors.

The CDR3 has 13 amino acids. V shed 3 bases and J shed 6 bases, with 11 bases lying between them. Per the germline V gene, CDR1 is MDHEN and CDR2 is SYDVKM. Each subset's genomic DNA was shared equally among a number of immunoSEQ plates. The protocol was immunoSEQ multiplex PCR, while the TCRdb copy is restricted to in-frame clones and leaves out a portion. The sample carries around 1.6 million clones, 98% recorded once. V is TRBV28 and J is TRBJ1-2; D gene ambiguous. This receptor was taken from a man aged 30 to 39 in good health. The sequenced sample was naive CD4+ T cells sorted from blood. The subset was: CD45RA+ positively selected. CDR3 sequence reads: CASSFDPEHGYTF. The CDR3 nucleotides read TGTGCCAGCAGTTTTGATCCGGAACATGGCTACACCTTC.